Below are 3 T cell receptor beta chains sequenced from a single sample in a study of T cell responses to AZD1222 COVID-19 vaccine. Only in-frame clones appear in the TCRdb table, and some are missing; sequencing was by immunoSEQ multiplex PCR. The data show about 72,000 clones, roughly 87% seen once. Sequencing was performed on peripheral blood, taken on day 0 of AZD1222 vaccination. These receptor sequences come from an adult in good health.

V is TRBV9 and J is TRBJ2-1; D is unclear. CDR1 is SGDLS, CDR2 YYNGEE, per germline. The CDR3 extends over 12 amino acids. The V end lost 0 bases, the J end lost 5 bases, and 3 bases lay between the germline ends. CDR3: CASSVDDNEQFF. CDR3 DNA: TGTGCCAGCAGCGTAGATGACAATGAGCAGTTCTTC.

This chain connects TRBV2 to TRBJ2-7, with 8 positions matching TRBD1. The CDR3 has 17 amino acids. Germline-derived CDR1 and CDR2 are SNHLY and FYNNEI. V lost 8 bases to trimming and J lost 3 bases; unmatched junction nucleotides: 18. CDR3 bases: TGTGCCAGCTTTGGGGGGCTAGGACAGGGACGAAGCTACGAGCAGTACTTC. Translated: CASFGGLGQGRSYEQYF.

V usage is TRBV30 and J usage is TRBJ2-7; 9 bases match TRBD1. The CDR3 loop spans 12 amino acids. Trimming took 4 bases from V and 3 from J; bases not matched to a gene: 1. Germline V gene data show CDR1 as GTSNPN and CDR2 as SVGIG (reference sequence). The CDR3 is CAWTDRGYEQYF. Written as DNA, the CDR3 is TGTGCCTGGACGGACAGGGGCTACGAGCAGTACTTC. The full variable domain, its missing parts supplied by reference TRBV30 and TRBJ2-7, is SQTIHQWPATLVQPVGSPLSLECTVEGTSNPNLYWYRQAAGRGLQLLFYSVGIGQISSEVPQNLSASRPQDRQFILSSKKLLLSDSGFYLCAWTDRGYEQYFGPGTRLTVT.